This T cell receptor beta chain was sequenced during a study of cytotoxic CD8 clonotypes in ibrutinib-treated CLL. As for the study in general: Recorded responses included 24 partial and 2 complete; following median about 68 months, approximately 14 stayed remitted and roughly 12 progressed. Sample averages reached about 260,000 productive templates and 94,082 productive rearrangements.

Libraries were prepared by immunoSEQ multiplex PCR; TCRdb keeps only in-frame clonotypes and omits some of them. This sample carries some 23,000 clones, 65% to 70% of them seen once, and the ten largest clones take 51%. CDR3 length: 14 amino acids. Trimming took 2 bases from V and 1 from J, leaving 6 bases between them. Germline CDR1 and CDR2: MNHEY and SVGAGI. Concerning this clone itself: Other DNA sequences from this sample encode an identical CDR3 as well.

The chain uses TRBV6-5 and TRBJ1-5; D gene ambiguous. This specimen was PBMCs, taken at disease progression, from a patient treated with ibrutinib. The clonotype comes from a human donor with chronic lymphocytic leukemia. The CDR3 nucleotides are TGTGCCAGCAGTTACGGTGGCAGCAATCAGCCCCAGCATTTT. Translated: CASSYGGSNQPQHF.